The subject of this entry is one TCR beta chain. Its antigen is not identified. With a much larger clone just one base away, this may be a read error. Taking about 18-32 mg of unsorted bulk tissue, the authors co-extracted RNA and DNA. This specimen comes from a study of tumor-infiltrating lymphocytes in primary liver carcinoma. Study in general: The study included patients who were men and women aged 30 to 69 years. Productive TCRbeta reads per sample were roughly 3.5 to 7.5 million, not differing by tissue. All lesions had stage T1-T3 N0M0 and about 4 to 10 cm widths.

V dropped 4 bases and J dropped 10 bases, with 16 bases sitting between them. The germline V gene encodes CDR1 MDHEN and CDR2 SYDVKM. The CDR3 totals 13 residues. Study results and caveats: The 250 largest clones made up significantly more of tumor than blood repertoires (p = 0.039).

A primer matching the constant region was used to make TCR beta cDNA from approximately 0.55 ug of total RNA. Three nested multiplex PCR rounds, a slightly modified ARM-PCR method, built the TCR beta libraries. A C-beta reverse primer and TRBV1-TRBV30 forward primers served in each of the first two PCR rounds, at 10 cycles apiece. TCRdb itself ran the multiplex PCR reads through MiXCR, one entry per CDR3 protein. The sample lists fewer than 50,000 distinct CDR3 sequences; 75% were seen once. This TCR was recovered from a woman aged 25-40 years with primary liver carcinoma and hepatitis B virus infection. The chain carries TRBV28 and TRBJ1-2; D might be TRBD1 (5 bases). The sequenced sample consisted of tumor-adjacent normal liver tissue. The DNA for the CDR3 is TGTGCCAGCAGTTCAGGGACCTATAGGGACTACACCTTC. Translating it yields CASSSGTYRDYTF.